The rows below give T cell receptor beta chains drawn from one sample of a study of cytomegalovirus exposure and HLA in healthy donors. Data came from immunoSEQ multiplex PCR; TCRdb stores just in-frame clones and leaves some out. The sample has about 55,000 clones, 65% to 80% seen once. Source material: PBMCs. The receptors come from a female donor in good health and CMV-seronegative. The CDR3 runs from the conserved cysteine through the conserved F or W. The listing skips clone size in some rows; elsewhere it reads once, few, many or a size class.

>TRBV7-9|NA|TRBJ2-5|15
CASSRSSGTGETQYF
>TRBV7-8|NA|TRBJ2-1|13
CASSFRGSNEQFF
>TRBV7-3|medium-sized|TRBJ2-1|14
CASSLGGSANEQFF
>TRBV2|few|TRBJ2-5|13
CASSDGRQETQYF
>TRBV7-3|NA|TRBJ2-7|13
CASSLGRNYEQYF
>TRBV4-1|NA|TRBJ1-5|18
CASSQDPYRGQGNQPQHF
>TRBV6-5|NA|TRBJ1-4|15
CASRDLDRSNEKLFF
>TRBV30|NA|TRBJ2-3|13
CAWSQGAVDTQYF
>TRBV7-2|NA|TRBJ2-5|18
CASSLAGRARLFQETQYF
>TRBV7-9|NA|TRBJ2-6|17
CASSLAVSGSGANVLTF
>TRBV7-8|NA|TRBJ2-5|15
CASSLAGQGSETQYF
>TRBV12-5|NA|TRBJ1-2|15
CASGLVPPVNYGYTF
>TRBV7-2|NA|TRBJ2-5|13
CASSPGIRETQYF
>TRBV27|NA|TRBJ1-1|14
CASNARDRAIEAFF
>TRBV5-1|once|TRBJ2-2|16
CASSLGPAGNTGELFF
>TRBV6-4|NA|TRBJ2-1|15
CASRGGGGAWDEQFF
>TRBV4-2|NA|NA|17
CASSQDHGGAPSYEQYF
>TRBV19|NA|TRBJ1-1|12
CASSIRNTEAFF
>TRBV10-3|NA|TRBJ1-5|15
CAISEGSGGHQPQHF
>TRBV25-1|NA|TRBJ2-7|16
CASSESTVPTPYEQYF
>TRBV7-9|once|TRBJ2-5|14
CASSFPTAQETQYF
>TRBV28|NA|TRBJ2-7|15
CASSLSPSGSYEQYF
>TRBV6-5|NA|TRBJ2-6|13
CASTFSGANVLTF
>TRBV7-9|NA|TRBJ2-3|12
CASSLRTDTQYF
>TRBV5-3|NA|TRBJ1-6|18
CARSLVWAPDRAPSPLHF
>TRBV7-3|NA|TRBJ2-2|14
CASSLDRATGELFF
>TRBV5-6|NA|TRBJ1-1|14
CASSYDPQGTEAFF
>TRBV9|NA|TRBJ1-1|13
CASSATNEAEAFF
>TRBV5-4|NA|TRBJ2-2|17
CASSPGMASGSSGELFF
>TRBV27|NA|TRBJ2-7|16
CASSRYRDSRGLEQYF
>TRBV7-3|once|TRBJ1-2|13
CASSAETGGGYTF
>TRBV27|NA|TRBJ2-7|15
CASSSIAGLSYEQYF
>TRBV28|NA|TRBJ2-5|12
CASASGGETQYF
>TRBV6-5|NA|TRBJ2-5|14
CASSPQGDQETQYF
>TRBV28|NA|TRBJ1-5|13
CASRDISNQPQHF
>TRBV5-1|NA|TRBJ2-5|13
CASSLVPGETQYF
>TRBV7-9|NA|TRBJ1-1|15
CASSPMDRGGTEAFF
>TRBV9|NA|TRBJ1-5|15
CASSVGVGRYQPQHF
>TRBV25-1|NA|TRBJ2-3|16
CASSELYGTATDTQYF
>TRBV19|NA|TRBJ1-1|14
CASSDQSSPGEAFF
>TRBV6-5|NA|TRBJ1-5|13
CASSYGRAQPQHF
>TRBV10-2|NA|TRBJ1-1|13
CASRWGENTEAFF
>TRBV7-9|few|TRBJ1-1|13
CASSLELNTEAFF
>TRBV6-1|once|TRBJ2-7|15
CASSERAGSKDEQYF
>TRBV29-1|NA|TRBJ2-7|13
CSVVFPPGGEQYF
>TRBV27|NA|TRBJ1-5|17
CASSFWTGYDWNQPQHF